Presented here are 9 T cell receptor beta chains from one specimen sequenced in a study of blood T cell repertoires in COVID-19. This table comes from immunoSEQ multiplex PCR, and its TCRdb copy is limited to in-frame clones, with some not included. The repertoire holds tens of thousands of clones, with approximately 88% as singletons. The sample taken for sequencing was peripheral blood. These receptors all come from a human donor in a cohort sampled during active COVID-19.

The chain uses TRBV29-1 and TRBJ2-7; 9 bases are a match to TRBD1. Germline CDR1 SQVTM, CDR2 ANQGSEA. CDR3 length equals 14 residues. Germline trimming cut 5 bases from V and 2 bases from J; bases unmatched to any gene: 7. In DNA form, the CDR3 reads TGCAGCGTTTTTACAGGGGGCAAAACCTACGAGCAGTACTTC. Translation gives CSVFTGGKTYEQYF.

V is TRBV2 and J is TRBJ1-1; TRBD1 matches 7 bases. Per germline, CDR1 SNHLY and CDR2 FYNNEI. With V trimmed by 4 bases and J by 4 bases, 6 bases remained unmatched. The CDR3 covers 14 residues. The chain's CDR3 is CASSVQTGRTEAFF. In DNA, the CDR3 is TGTGCCAGCAGTGTACAGACAGGGCGCACTGAAGCTTTCTTT.

V is TRBV28 and J is TRBJ1-3, with D perhaps TRBD1 (6 bases). The V end lost 8 bases, the J end lost 4 bases, and 15 bases lay between the germline ends. The germline V gene encodes CDR1 MDHEN and CDR2 SYDVKM. This CDR3 has 14 residues. CDR3 coding DNA: TGTGCCAGCCGGGTGAGGGGGGGCGGAAACACCATATATTTT. Translating it yields CASRVRGGGNTIYF.

The CDR3 sequence: CASSWMTGGDGYTF. The CDR3 DNA reads TGTGCCAGCAGCTGGATGACAGGGGGCGATGGCTACACCTTC. V usage is TRBV5-5 and J usage is TRBJ1-2; 10 nucleotides agree with TRBD1. Germline CDR1 and CDR2: SGHKS and YYEKEE (reference sequence). CDR3 size: 14 residues. Germline trimming cut 3 bases from V and 6 bases from J; bases unmatched to any gene: 5.

The rearrangement uses TRBV11-2 and TRBJ2-7; D remains ambiguous. Germline V lookup: CDR1 SGHAT, CDR2 FQNNGV. This CDR3 region has 15 residues. Trimming left V 3 bases short and J 0 bases short, with 12 bases between. CDR3 residues: CASSFNLLSSYEQYF. The CDR3 coding sequence is TGTGCCAGCAGCTTCAACCTTTTGAGCTCCTACGAGCAGTACTTC.

The chain recombines TRBV5-6 with TRBJ1-5; D is ambiguous. CDR3 length: 16 residues. The germline V gene has CDR1 SGHDT and CDR2 YYEEEE. The V end lost 0 bases, the J end lost 3 bases, and 13 bases lay between the germline ends. The CDR3 region is CASSLGPSGYNQPQHF. In nucleotides, the CDR3 is TGTGCCAGCAGCTTGGGGCCTAGCGGGTACAATCAGCCCCAGCATTTT.

This clone has only one observation. The chain joins TRBV5-3 to TRBJ1-1, with 7 bases aligning to TRBD1. TRBV5-3 belongs to the ORF category, with a function that is uncertain. The CDR3 extends over 12 amino acids. The junction had 4 bases not matched to a gene; V was cut back by 4 bases and J by 7 bases. The CDR3 region is CARSPGTDEAFF. For the CDR3, the DNA is TGTGCCAGAAGCCCCGGGACAGATGAAGCTTTCTTT.

The chain has TRBV5-1 and TRBJ2-7, with D perhaps TRBD2 (5 bases). The CDR3 length is 14 residues. With 0 bases removed from V and 6 bases from J, the gap between germline ends came to 13 bases. Germline V CDR1 and CDR2: SGHRS, YFSETQ. The CDR3 DNA reads as TGCGCCAGCAGCTTGGTCGGGATGGCCGGCGAGCAGTACTTC. Protein: CASSLVGMAGEQYF.

This rearrangement joins TRBV2 to TRBJ2-7, with TRBD1 matching 8 bases. The V segment lost 6 bases and the J segment 0 bases; nucleotides outside the gene matches: 7. In germline, CDR1 is SNHLY, CDR2 FYNNEI. This CDR3 has 15 residues. The CDR3 coding sequence is TGTGCCAGCAGATCGGACAGGGCCGCCTCCTACGAGCAGTACTTC. Translation: CASRSDRAASYEQYF.